These 9 T cell receptor beta chains came from one sample sequenced in a study of blood T cell repertoires in COVID-19. Sequenced by immunoSEQ multiplex PCR; TCRdb stores in-frame clones only, minus some. Of more than 300,000 clones listed, around 86% are singletons. Material for sequencing was PBMCs or T cells enriched from blood (not recorded which). These receptors all come from a woman under 30 who had recovered from COVID-19.

The rearrangement joins TRBV28 to TRBJ2-3, with unresolved D. V lost 6 bases to trimming and J lost 4 bases, with 11 bases between them. This CDR3 contains 13 residues. Germline CDR1 reads MDHEN; CDR2 reads SYDVKM. The chain's CDR3 is CASSRGRPDTQYF. Here the CDR3 DNA reads TGTGCCAGCAGCCGCGGTAGACCAGATACGCAGTATTTT.

In this sample, this clone turned up once. The chain carries TRBV18 and TRBJ1-2; 7 nucleotides agree with TRBD1. CDR3 length: 13 residues. Germline CDR1 and CDR2: KGHSH and LQKENI. With V trimmed by 3 bases and J by 5 bases, 3 bases remained unmatched. CDR3 sequence: CASSPETGYGYTF. The CDR3 nucleotides are TGTGCCAGCTCACCGGAGACAGGGTATGGCTACACCTTC.

V usage is TRBV5-1 and J usage is TRBJ2-5; 7 nucleotides align to TRBD1. The CDR3 sequence is 14 residues long. The V and J ends lost 0 bases and 5 bases, in that order; junction bases with no gene match: 4. Germline V CDR1 and CDR2: SGHRS, YFSETQ. The CDR3, as DNA: TGCGCCAGCAGCTTGGAGGACAGGCAGGAGACCCAGTACTTC. Its translation: CASSLEDRQETQYF. Drawing the rest from reference TRBV5-1 and TRBJ2-5, the complete variable domain is KAGVTQTPRYLIKTRGQQVTLSCSPISGHRSVSWYQQTPGQGLQFLFEYFSETQRNKGNFPGRFSGRQFSNSRSEMNVSTLELGDSALYLCASSLEDRQETQYFGPGTRLLVL.

J is TRBJ1-1 and V is TRBV10-2; no clear D gene. CDR1 and CDR2 (germline): WSHSY, SAAADI. Trimming pared 6 bases from V and 6 bases from J, leaving 26 bases between. The length of the CDR3 is 17 residues. In nucleotides, the CDR3 is TGCGCCAGCAGGGACTTAACTGGGAGGGTTGGGTCGGCTGAAGCTTTCTTT. Protein: CASRDLTGRVGSAEAFF.

The chain couples TRBV20-1 to TRBJ1-1, with 8 bases fitting TRBD1. This CDR3 comprises 13 residues. With 3 bases clipped from V and 5 bases from J, the junction kept 5 bases outside the gene matches. Germline V gene lookup returns CDR1 DFQATT and CDR2 SNEGSKA (reference sequence). This CDR3 reads CSASTRGRTEAFF. The CDR3 DNA sequence: TGCAGTGCTAGTACCAGGGGGCGGACTGAAGCTTTCTTT.

This clone turned up a few times. The rearrangement joins TRBV18 to TRBJ2-1; weak D call: TRBD1 (6 bases). The CDR3 is 12 amino acids. Germline V lookup: CDR1 KGHSH, CDR2 LQKENI. V dropped 2 bases and J dropped 9 bases, with 8 bases sitting between them. CDR3 region: CASSPGGTEQFF. In DNA form, the CDR3 reads TGTGCCAGCTCACCAGGGGGCACTGAGCAGTTCTTC.

V usage is TRBV3-1 (or the pseudogene TRBV3-2) and J usage is TRBJ2-2, with 9 bases that match TRBD2. The germline CDR1 and CDR2 sequences are LGHDT and YNNKEL (reference sequence). Losses at the gene ends were 9 bases for V and 5 bases for J; bases not matched to a gene: 7. CDR3 length: 14 amino acids. The CDR3 nucleotides are TGTGCCAGTTCCCTAGCGGGGCGTACCGGGGAGCTGTTTTTT. It translates to CASSLAGRTGELFF.

The CDR3 sequence: CASSPSGQVEGYTF. The CDR3, as DNA: TGTGCCAGCTCACCATCCGGACAGGTAGAAGGCTACACCTTC. V is TRBV18 and J is TRBJ1-2, with 7 positions matching TRBD1. V lost 2 bases to trimming and J lost 8 bases; unmatched junction nucleotides: 8. Looked up from germline, CDR1 is KGHSH and CDR2 is LQKENI. This CDR3 has 14 residues.

The chain employs TRBV29-1 and TRBJ1-1, with D unresolved. Germline V gene data show CDR1 as SQVTM and CDR2 as ANQGSEA. The CDR3 has 11 residues. The germline V and J ends were trimmed by 6 bases and 1 base, with 6 bases remaining between them. The CDR3, as DNA: TGCAGCGTCCTCTGGAACACTGAAGCTTTCTTT. It codes for CSVLWNTEAFF.